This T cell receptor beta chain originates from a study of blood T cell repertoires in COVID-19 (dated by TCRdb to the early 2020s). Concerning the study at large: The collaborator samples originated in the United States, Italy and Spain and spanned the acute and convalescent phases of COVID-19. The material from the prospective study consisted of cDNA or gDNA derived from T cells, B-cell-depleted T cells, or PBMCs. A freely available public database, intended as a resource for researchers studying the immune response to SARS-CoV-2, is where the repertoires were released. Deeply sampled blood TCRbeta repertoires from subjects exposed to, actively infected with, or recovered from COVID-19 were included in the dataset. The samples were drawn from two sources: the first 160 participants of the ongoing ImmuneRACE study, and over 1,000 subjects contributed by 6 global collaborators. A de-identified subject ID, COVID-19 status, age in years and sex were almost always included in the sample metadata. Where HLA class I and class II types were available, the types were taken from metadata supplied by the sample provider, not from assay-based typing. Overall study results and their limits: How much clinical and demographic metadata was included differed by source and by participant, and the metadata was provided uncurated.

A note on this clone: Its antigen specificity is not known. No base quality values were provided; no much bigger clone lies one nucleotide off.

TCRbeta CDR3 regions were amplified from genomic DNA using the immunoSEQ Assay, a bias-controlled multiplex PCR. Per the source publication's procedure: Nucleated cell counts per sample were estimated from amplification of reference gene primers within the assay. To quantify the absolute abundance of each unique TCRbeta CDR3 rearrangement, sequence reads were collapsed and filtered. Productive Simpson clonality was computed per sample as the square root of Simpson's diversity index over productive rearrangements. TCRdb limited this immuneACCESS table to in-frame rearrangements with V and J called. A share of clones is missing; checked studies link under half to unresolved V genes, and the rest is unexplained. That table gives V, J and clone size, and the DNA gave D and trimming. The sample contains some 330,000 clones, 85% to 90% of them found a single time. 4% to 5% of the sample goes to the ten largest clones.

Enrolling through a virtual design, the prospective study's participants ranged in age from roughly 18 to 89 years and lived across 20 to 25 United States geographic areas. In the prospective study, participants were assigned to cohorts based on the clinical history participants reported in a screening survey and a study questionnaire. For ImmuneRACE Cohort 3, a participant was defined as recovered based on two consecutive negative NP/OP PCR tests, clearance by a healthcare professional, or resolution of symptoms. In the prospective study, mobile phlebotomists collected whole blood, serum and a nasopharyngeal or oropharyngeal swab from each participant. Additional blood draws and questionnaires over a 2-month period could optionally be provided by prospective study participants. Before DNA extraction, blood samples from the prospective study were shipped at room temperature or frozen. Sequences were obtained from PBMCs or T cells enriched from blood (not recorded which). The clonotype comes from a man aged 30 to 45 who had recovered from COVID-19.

In nucleotide form, the sequence is TGCGCCAGCAGCCAAGGCGAGTCTCAGCCCCAGCATTTT. This sequence encodes CASSQGESQPQHF. This chain joins TRBV4-1 to TRBJ1-5; the D gene identity is not certain. The CDR3 starts with the cysteine, ends with the phenylalanine, and has 13 residues. Of all the DNA, just the CDR3 is kept, 39 bases in frame from base 1. From the germline V gene, CDR1 is MGHRA and CDR2 is YSYEKL. The V end loses 1 base and the J end loses 6 bases, and a stretch of 7 bases separates them.